A selection of T cell receptor beta chains follows, all from one sample in a study of cytomegalovirus exposure and HLA in healthy donors. Sequencing was performed with immunoSEQ multiplex PCR; in TCRdb, only in-frame clones are kept and a portion is missing. The sample shows about 120,000 clones, around 80% of them seen only once. Material for sequencing was PBMCs. The receptors were sampled from a young man in good health and CMV-seronegative. The CDR3 runs from the conserved cysteine through the conserved F or W. Fields, in order: clone size, J gene, D gene, V gene, CDR3 protein, CDR3 DNA. A D gene is named only where the DNA matches it firmly. The listing skips clone size in some rows; elsewhere it reads once, few, many or a size class.

abundance: -
j_gene: TRBJ2-7
d_gene: TRBD2
v_gene: TRBV6-4
CDR3aa: CASRRTSGRALSYEQYF
CDR3nt: TGTGCCAGCAGGCGGACTAGCGGGAGGGCCCTTTCCTACGAGCAGTACTTC

abundance: once
j_gene: TRBJ2-7
d_gene: -
v_gene: TRBV9
CDR3aa: CASSVETGNSYEQYF
CDR3nt: TGTGCCAGCAGCGTAGAGACAGGAAACTCCTACGAGCAGTACTTC

abundance: -
j_gene: TRBJ2-5
d_gene: -
v_gene: TRBV6-5
CDR3aa: CASRDRPQETQYF
CDR3nt: TGTGCCAGCAGAGACAGGCCTCAAGAGACCCAGTACTTC

abundance: -
j_gene: TRBJ2-7
d_gene: -
v_gene: TRBV6-5
CDR3aa: CASSYHLKGGYEQYF
CDR3nt: TGTGCCAGCAGTTACCACCTGAAGGGAGGCTACGAGCAGTACTTC

abundance: -
j_gene: TRBJ2-3
d_gene: TRBD2
v_gene: TRBV12-5
CDR3aa: CASGLSSGRAGTDTQYF
CDR3nt: TGTGCTAGTGGTTTGTCTAGCGGGAGGGCCGGCACAGATACGCAGTATTTT

abundance: once
j_gene: TRBJ2-1
d_gene: -
v_gene: TRBV11-2
CDR3aa: CASSPQGSGYEQFF
CDR3nt: TGTGCCAGCAGCCCCCAGGGGTCAGGATATGAGCAGTTCTTC

abundance: -
j_gene: TRBJ2-3
d_gene: -
v_gene: TRBV6-1
CDR3aa: CASSVGRAGGADTQYF
CDR3nt: TGTGCCAGCAGTGTAGGGCGGGCCGGGGGAGCAGATACGCAGTATTTT

abundance: once
j_gene: TRBJ1-1
d_gene: -
v_gene: TRBV27
CDR3aa: CASSKPGAMNTEAFF
CDR3nt: TGTGCCAGCAGTAAACCGGGAGCCATGAACACTGAAGCTTTCTTT

abundance: -
j_gene: TRBJ2-7
d_gene: TRBD2
v_gene: TRBV6-5
CDR3aa: CASSRSGRSSYEQYF
CDR3nt: TGTGCCAGCAGCCGTAGCGGGAGGAGCTCCTACGAGCAGTACTTC

abundance: -
j_gene: TRBJ1-5
d_gene: TRBD1
v_gene: TRBV30
CDR3aa: CAWSVRTGHQPQHF
CDR3nt: TGTGCCTGGAGTGTACGGACAGGGCATCAGCCCCAGCATTTT

abundance: few
j_gene: TRBJ1-5
d_gene: -
v_gene: TRBV30
CDR3aa: CAWSPSNQPQHF
CDR3nt: TGTGCCTGGAGTCCCTCGAATCAGCCCCAGCATTTT

abundance: -
j_gene: TRBJ1-2
d_gene: -
v_gene: TRBV10-2
CDR3aa: CASSEPSLNHIYYGYTF
CDR3nt: TGCGCCAGCAGTGAGCCGTCCCTCAACCACATCTACTATGGCTACACCTTC

abundance: -
j_gene: TRBJ2-3
d_gene: -
v_gene: TRBV10-3
CDR3aa: CAIRSGVSGAVDTQYF
CDR3nt: TGTGCCATCAGGTCCGGAGTAAGCGGAGCGGTAGATACGCAGTATTTT

abundance: -
j_gene: TRBJ2-7
d_gene: -
v_gene: TRBV5-1
CDR3aa: CASSPGQSSYEQYF
CDR3nt: TGCGCCAGCAGCCCAGGACAGAGTTCCTACGAGCAGTACTTC

abundance: -
j_gene: TRBJ1-4
d_gene: -
v_gene: TRBV9
CDR3aa: CASSGPTRGEGNEKLFF
CDR3nt: TGTGCCAGCAGCGGACCCACCCGGGGGGAAGGTAATGAAAAACTGTTTTTT

abundance: -
j_gene: TRBJ1-6
d_gene: TRBD1
v_gene: TRBV19
CDR3aa: CASSPQSGQGNSPLHF
CDR3nt: TGTGCCAGTAGTCCTCAATCGGGACAGGGGAATTCACCCCTCCACTTT

abundance: once
j_gene: TRBJ2-4
d_gene: TRBD2
v_gene: TRBV14
CDR3aa: CASSRGLAGASSKNIQYF
CDR3nt: TGTGCCAGCAGCCGGGGACTAGCGGGAGCATCGTCCAAAAACATTCAGTACTTC

abundance: -
j_gene: TRBJ2-3
d_gene: TRBD2
v_gene: TRBV5-5
CDR3aa: CASIAGYTDTQYF
CDR3nt: TGTGCCAGCATAGCGGGGTACACAGATACGCAGTATTTT

abundance: -
j_gene: TRBJ2-3
d_gene: TRBD1
v_gene: TRBV2
CDR3aa: CASRGRGTDTQYF
CDR3nt: TGTGCCAGCAGGGGCAGGGGGACAGATACGCAGTATTTT

abundance: -
j_gene: TRBJ1-1
d_gene: -
v_gene: TRBV7-9
CDR3aa: CASSFVGAMNTEAFF
CDR3nt: TGTGCCAGCAGCTTTGTTGGGGCGATGAACACTGAAGCTTTCTTT

abundance: -
j_gene: TRBJ2-1
d_gene: -
v_gene: TRBV5-1
CDR3aa: CASSLDSDNEQFF
CDR3nt: TGCGCCAGCAGCTTGGACTCTGACAATGAGCAGTTCTTC

abundance: -
j_gene: TRBJ2-3
d_gene: -
v_gene: TRBV6-6
CDR3aa: CASSPTLASGTDTQYF
CDR3nt: TGTGCCAGCAGCCCCACCCTCGCCTCGGGCACAGATACGCAGTATTTT

abundance: -
j_gene: TRBJ1-2
d_gene: -
v_gene: TRBV28
CDR3aa: CASSVRVDYGYTF
CDR3nt: TGTGCCAGCAGCGTTCGGGTGGACTATGGCTACACCTTC

abundance: -
j_gene: TRBJ2-2
d_gene: TRBD1
v_gene: TRBV6-5
CDR3aa: CASSRLLTGAGELFF
CDR3nt: TGTGCCAGCAGTCGACTACTAACAGGGGCCGGGGAGCTGTTTTTT

abundance: -
j_gene: TRBJ1-1
d_gene: -
v_gene: TRBV19
CDR3aa: CASTPTGLTEAFF
CDR3nt: TGTGCCAGTACACCAACAGGTTTAACTGAAGCTTTCTTT

abundance: few
j_gene: TRBJ1-2
d_gene: -
v_gene: TRBV27
CDR3aa: CASSLDPRDSYGYTF
CDR3nt: TGTGCCAGCAGTTTAGATCCACGCGATAGCTATGGCTACACCTTC

abundance: -
j_gene: TRBJ1-3
d_gene: -
v_gene: TRBV11-2
CDR3aa: CASSLSLLVGAGNTIYF
CDR3nt: TGTGCCAGCAGCTTAAGTCTGTTGGTCGGGGCTGGAAACACCATATATTTT

abundance: -
j_gene: TRBJ2-7
d_gene: -
v_gene: TRBV27
CDR3aa: CASSYNYLNEQYF
CDR3nt: TGTGCCAGCAGTTACAACTACCTCAACGAGCAGTACTTC

abundance: -
j_gene: TRBJ2-7
d_gene: TRBD1
v_gene: TRBV15
CDR3aa: CATSGDRGYEQYF
CDR3nt: TGTGCCACCAGCGGAGACAGGGGGTACGAGCAGTACTTC

abundance: -
j_gene: TRBJ2-7
d_gene: -
v_gene: TRBV7-9
CDR3aa: CASSPRGAGSYEQYF
CDR3nt: TGTGCCAGCAGCCCGCGGGGAGCCGGCAGCTACGAGCAGTACTTC

abundance: once
j_gene: TRBJ2-5
d_gene: -
v_gene: TRBV27
CDR3aa: CASSGGSWWETQYF
CDR3nt: TGTGCCAGCAGTGGGGGCTCCTGGTGGGAGACCCAGTACTTC

abundance: -
j_gene: TRBJ1-6
d_gene: -
v_gene: TRBV28
CDR3aa: CASSLNNSPLHF
CDR3nt: TGTGCCAGCAGTCTTAATAATTCACCCCTCCACTTT

abundance: few
j_gene: TRBJ1-5
d_gene: -
v_gene: TRBV7-2
CDR3aa: CASSLDGGLSNQPQHF
CDR3nt: TGTGCCAGCAGCTTAGATGGCGGGTTGAGCAATCAGCCCCAGCATTTT

abundance: -
j_gene: TRBJ2-7
d_gene: TRBD2
v_gene: TRBV19
CDR3aa: CASSLSGGVEQYF
CDR3nt: TGTGCCAGTAGTCTGTCGGGAGGGGTCGAGCAGTACTTC

abundance: once
j_gene: TRBJ2-2
d_gene: -
v_gene: TRBV4-1
CDR3aa: CASSQHKYGELFF
CDR3nt: TGCGCCAGCAGCCAACACAAGTACGGGGAGCTGTTTTTT

abundance: -
j_gene: TRBJ1-5
d_gene: TRBD1
v_gene: TRBV7-2
CDR3aa: CASSLVSQGAEQPQHF
CDR3nt: TGTGCCAGCAGCTTAGTCTCTCAGGGGGCAGAACAGCCCCAGCATTTT

abundance: few
j_gene: TRBJ1-1
d_gene: -
v_gene: TRBV30
CDR3aa: CAQKPGVNTEAFF
CDR3nt: TGTGCCCAGAAGCCAGGCGTGAACACTGAAGCTTTCTTT

abundance: -
j_gene: TRBJ2-1
d_gene: -
v_gene: TRBV29-1
CDR3aa: CSVGQNYNEQFF
CDR3nt: TGCAGCGTTGGACAGAACTACAATGAGCAGTTCTTC

abundance: -
j_gene: TRBJ2-7
d_gene: -
v_gene: TRBV28
CDR3aa: CASRQGGTTREQYF
CDR3nt: TGTGCCAGCAGACAAGGGGGGACTACCCGAGAGCAGTACTTC

abundance: -
j_gene: TRBJ2-7
d_gene: TRBD1
v_gene: TRBV28
CDR3aa: CASSLGQDKVEYF
CDR3nt: TGTGCCAGCAGTTTAGGACAGGACAAAGTTGAGTACTTC

abundance: -
j_gene: TRBJ2-1
d_gene: TRBD2
v_gene: TRBV18
CDR3aa: CASSPTGHRAGGLSYNEQFF
CDR3nt: TGTGCCAGCTCGCCAACTGGCCACCGCGCGGGAGGTCTCTCCTACAATGAGCAGTTCTTC

abundance: -
j_gene: TRBJ2-3
d_gene: -
v_gene: TRBV12-2
CDR3aa: CASRPRTPLDPTDTQYF
CDR3nt: TGTGCAAGTCGCCCCCGGACACCTTTAGACCCCACAGATACGCAGTATTTT

abundance: -
j_gene: TRBJ2-5
d_gene: -
v_gene: TRBV27
CDR3aa: CASSVRTQETQYF
CDR3nt: TGTGCCAGCAGTGTTAGAACCCAAGAGACCCAGTACTTC

abundance: -
j_gene: TRBJ1-5
d_gene: -
v_gene: TRBV28
CDR3aa: CASSLMSGNSNQPQHF
CDR3nt: TGTGCCAGCAGTTTAATGTCAGGTAATAGCAATCAGCCCCAGCATTTT

abundance: -
j_gene: TRBJ2-7
d_gene: TRBD2
v_gene: TRBV9
CDR3aa: CASSSGTSVLRF
CDR3nt: TGTGCCAGCAGTTCCGGGACTAGCGTCCTTCGGTTC

abundance: -
j_gene: TRBJ1-2
d_gene: -
v_gene: TRBV4-2
CDR3aa: CASSQDSKYGKGYTF
CDR3nt: TGTGCCAGCAGCCAAGACTCTAAGTACGGGAAGGGCTACACCTTC

abundance: -
j_gene: TRBJ2-7
d_gene: -
v_gene: TRBV7-2
CDR3aa: CASSLIGERPYEQYF
CDR3nt: TGTGCCAGCAGCTTAATCGGAGAACGACCCTACGAGCAGTACTTC

abundance: -
j_gene: TRBJ2-5
d_gene: TRBD2
v_gene: TRBV6-6
CDR3aa: CASSYSGLVGETQYF
CDR3nt: TGTGCCAGCAGTTACTCTGGACTAGTGGGTGAGACCCAGTACTTC

abundance: -
j_gene: TRBJ1-4
d_gene: -
v_gene: TRBV7-2
CDR3aa: CASSTSGDEKLFF
CDR3nt: TGTGCCAGCAGCACGTCGGGGGATGAAAAACTGTTTTTT

abundance: -
j_gene: TRBJ2-1
d_gene: -
v_gene: TRBV4-1
CDR3aa: CASSTPTQQRRNEQFF
CDR3nt: TGCGCCAGCAGCACTCCCACTCAGCAAAGGCGGAATGAGCAGTTCTTC

abundance: -
j_gene: TRBJ1-1
d_gene: TRBD1
v_gene: TRBV14
CDR3aa: CASSLLGTGGTEAFF
CDR3nt: TGTGCCAGCAGCCTTCTCGGGACAGGGGGGACTGAAGCTTTCTTT

abundance: -
j_gene: TRBJ1-5
d_gene: -
v_gene: TRBV28
CDR3aa: CASSLADYSNQPQHF
CDR3nt: TGTGCCAGCAGTTTAGCGGACTATAGCAATCAGCCCCAGCATTTT

abundance: -
j_gene: TRBJ1-3
d_gene: TRBD1
v_gene: TRBV10-2
CDR3aa: CASSERDSLGNTIYF
CDR3nt: TGCGCCAGCAGTGAGCGGGACAGCCTTGGAAACACCATATATTTT

abundance: -
j_gene: TRBJ2-3
d_gene: -
v_gene: TRBV10-1
CDR3aa: CASSAGMADTQYF
CDR3nt: TGCGCCAGCAGCGCGGGGATGGCCGATACGCAGTATTTT